Following are 10 T cell receptor beta chains from one sample sequenced in a study of blood T cell repertoires in COVID-19. The table came from immunoSEQ multiplex PCR; TCRdb's copy has only in-frame clones and leaves some out. The sample includes 150,000 to 200,000 clones, around three quarters of them seen just once. The sample comprised PBMCs or T cells enriched from blood (not recorded which). All receptors come from a woman in her seventies in a cohort exposed to, infected with or recovered from COVID-19 (not recorded which).

The chain employs TRBV28 and TRBJ1-5; TRBD1 might be the D (6 bases). Trimming pared 4 bases from V and 3 bases from J, leaving 10 bases between. Germline V lookup: CDR1 MDHEN, CDR2 SYDVKM. There are 14 residues in the CDR3. The CDR3 here is CASSYGQFNQPQHF. The CDR3 DNA sequence: TGTGCCAGCAGTTATGGACAGTTCAATCAGCCCCAGCATTTT. Supplemented by reference TRBV28 and TRBJ1-5, the full variable domain reads DVKVTQSSRYLVKRTGEKVFLECVQDMDHENMFWYRQDPGLGLRLIYFSYDVKMKEKGDIPEGYSVSREKKERFSLILESASTNQTSMYLCASSYGQFNQPQHFGDGTRLSIL.

This clone was counted at least ten times. This chain joins TRBV28 and TRBJ1-2, with 8 bases lining up with TRBD1. The CDR3 extends over 15 amino acids. Germline V CDR1 and CDR2: MDHEN, SYDVKM. Losses at the gene ends were 3 bases for V and 7 bases for J; bases not matched to a gene: 10. CDR3 in amino acids: CASSFIGQGVGGYTF. CDR3 sequence (DNA): TGTGCCAGCAGTTTCATCGGACAGGGCGTAGGTGGCTACACCTTC.

This chain connects TRBV3-1 (or the pseudogene TRBV3-2) to TRBJ2-3; 7 nucleotides match TRBD2. Per the germline V gene, CDR1 is LGHDT and CDR2 is YNNKEL (reference sequence). Losses at the gene ends were 2 bases for V and 1 base for J; bases not matched to a gene: 3. This CDR3 is 15 amino acids long. CDR3 DNA sequence: TGTGCCAGCAGCCAATGGCTAGCGGGCACAGATACGCAGTATTTT. Residues: CASSQWLAGTDTQYF.

The chain recombines TRBV28 with TRBJ2-1; 10 nucleotides align to TRBD2. Germline V gene sequence: CDR1 MDHEN, CDR2 SYDVKM. The CDR3 loop spans 15 amino acids. Germline trimming cut 7 bases from V and 7 bases from J; bases unmatched to any gene: 10. The CDR3 DNA is TGTGCCAGCAAATCGAGCGGGAGGGCCAGGAATGAGCAGTTCTTC. It yields the protein CASKSSGRARNEQFF.

The CDR3 DNA reads as TGTGCCAGCATGAAGGGGGCGCGGGGCTACACCTTC. Protein sequence: CASMKGARGYTF. This chain uses TRBV28 with TRBJ1-2, with 7 nucleotides matching TRBD1. The germline gives CDR1 MDHEN, CDR2 SYDVKM. The CDR3 has 12 residues. V shed 7 bases and J 8 bases; nucleotides not matched to a gene: 7.

The chain has TRBV2 and TRBJ2-5; D is unclear. The CDR3 length is 14 residues. The V and J ends lost 5 bases and 6 bases respectively, with 16 bases between them. Germline V CDR1 and CDR2: SNHLY, FYNNEI. The CDR3 DNA reads as TGTGCCAGCAGTCCCCCTAGTCCCGTGAAGACCCAGTACTTC. As protein: CASSPPSPVKTQYF. Supplemented by reference TRBV2 and TRBJ2-5, the full variable domain reads EPEVTQTPSHQVTQMGQEVILRCVPISNHLYFYWYRQILGQKVEFLVSFYNNEISEKSEIFDDQFSVERPDGSNFTLKIRSTKLEDSAMYFCASSPPSPVKTQYFGPGTRLLVL.

The V call is TRBV5-1, the J call TRBJ1-6; no reliable D call. V was trimmed by 0 bases and J by 5 bases, leaving 6 bases between them. CDR3 length: 14 amino acids. The V gene's germline CDR1 is SGHRS and CDR2 YFSETQ. DNA of the CDR3: TGCGCCAGCAGCTTGGACGGGGATAATTCACCCCTCCACTTT. Amino acids: CASSLDGDNSPLHF.

V usage is TRBV7-9 and J usage is TRBJ2-5; the match to TRBD2 covers 7 bases. Germline V lookup: CDR1 SEHNR, CDR2 FQNEAQ (reference sequence). The CDR3 spans 15 residues. Trimming at V came to 5 bases and at J to 4 bases, leaving 10 bases not matched to a gene. The CDR3 loop reads CASSETSSVGETQYF. CDR3 in DNA: TGTGCCAGCAGCGAGACTAGCTCGGTCGGAGAGACCCAGTACTTC.

The J gene is TRBJ1-2, the V gene TRBV5-5, with D perhaps TRBD1 (5 bases). The germline V gene encodes CDR1 SGHKS and CDR2 YYEKEE (reference sequence). CDR3 length: 15 amino acids. The V end was cut by 3 bases, the J end by 4 bases, with 16 bases between. The CDR3 loop is CASSSSSMGGYGYTF. The CDR3 DNA reads as TGTGCCAGCAGCTCGTCTTCAATGGGGGGCTATGGCTACACCTTC.

The chain combines TRBV21-1 with TRBJ2-5; TRBD1 is the table's D call and was not checked against the DNA. TRBV21-1 is given as a pseudogene. The CDR3 spans 21 residues. The CDR3 loop reads CASSKGWGTGPHQAYQETQYF. DNA for the CDR3: TGTGCCAGCAGCAAAGGGTGGGGGACAGGGCCTCACCAGGCGTACCAAGAGACCCAGTACTTC.